These 29 T cell receptor beta chains were sequenced from one sample in a study of cytomegalovirus exposure and HLA in healthy donors. Repertoires were generated with immunoSEQ multiplex PCR, while TCRdb's copy carries only in-frame clones and drops some. The sample holds 250,000 to 350,000 clones, roughly nine tenths seen once. The sequenced sample was PBMCs. Receptors originate from a woman aged 25 to 39 in good health and CMV-seropositive.

The chain is built from TRBV30 and TRBJ2-7; 10 nucleotides line up with TRBD2. The CDR3 has 13 amino acids. Germline trimming cut 3 bases from V and 5 bases from J; bases unmatched to any gene: 4. Germline values: CDR1 GTSNPN, CDR2 SVGIG (reference sequence). Written as DNA, the CDR3 is TGTGCCTGGAGGCCTAGCGGGAGAGACGAGCAGTACTTC. As protein: CAWRPSGRDEQYF.

V usage is TRBV5-1 and J usage is TRBJ1-6, with 8 bases fitting TRBD1. In germline, CDR1 is SGHRS, CDR2 YFSETQ. The junction had 8 bases not matched to a gene; V was cut back by 3 bases and J by 6 bases. The length of the CDR3 is 16 residues. CDR3 bases: TGCGCCAGCAGCTCTGGACAGGGCTTGGGTAATTCACCCCTCCACTTT. Translating gives CASSSGQGLGNSPLHF.

V and J are TRBV18 and TRBJ2-3; 11 bases are shared with TRBD2. CDR1 is KGHSH and CDR2 is LQKENI in the germline V gene. The CDR3 sequence is 15 residues long. The V segment lost 3 bases and the J segment 3 bases; nucleotides outside the gene matches: 2. The CDR3 nucleotides read TGTGCCAGCTCACCGATAGCGGGGGGGACAGATACGCAGTATTTT. Amino acids: CASSPIAGGTDTQYF.

This chain uses TRBV7-2 with TRBJ1-5; D might be TRBD1 (5 bases). Germline values: CDR1 SGHTA, CDR2 FQGNSA. V was clipped by 5 bases and J by 0 bases, with 14 bases between them. This CDR3 spans 16 amino acids. The CDR3 loop is CASSPDSFYSNQPQHF. The CDR3 nucleotides read TGTGCCAGCAGCCCTGACAGTTTTTATAGCAATCAGCCCCAGCATTTT.

In its sample, this clone was seen a few times. The chain recombines TRBV28 with TRBJ1-5; D is unclear. Deletions cut 6 bases from V and 3 bases from J, with 6 bases between. The germline gives CDR1 MDHEN, CDR2 SYDVKM. The CDR3 spans 12 residues. CDR3 amino acids: CASRNDNQPQHF. CDR3 sequence (DNA): TGTGCCAGCAGGAATGACAATCAGCCCCAGCATTTT.

The DNA of the CDR3 is TGTGCCTGGAGTGTATTAGGGAGCACTGAAGCTTTCTTT. This codes for CAWSVLGSTEAFF. V gene TRBV30 combines with J gene TRBJ1-1; D gene uncertain. CDR1 GTSNPN and CDR2 SVGIG come from the germline V gene (reference sequence). V gave up 0 bases and J gave up 4 bases, with 9 bases separating them. The CDR3 is 13 residues long.

The chain employs TRBV21-1 and TRBJ1-3; the table's D call, TRBD1, has no DNA check behind it. TRBV21-1 constitutes a pseudogene. The CDR3 is made up of 15 amino acids. Here the CDR3 DNA reads TGTGCCAGCAGCCGGGGACAGGGGTTTGGAAACACCATATATTTT. It specifies CASSRGQGFGNTIYF.

Here the CDR3 DNA reads TGCGCCAGCAGCTTGGAGGTGGGGGCTGTCGGGGAGCTGTTTTTT. Protein product: CASSLEVGAVGELFF. This chain uses TRBV5-1 with TRBJ2-2; possibly TRBD1 for D (6 bases). Germline V CDR1 and CDR2: SGHRS, YFSETQ. Trimming took 0 bases from V and 7 from J, leaving 13 bases between them. CDR3 length: 15 residues.

The chain is built from TRBV7-8 and TRBJ2-2; 10 positions match TRBD2. V shed 5 bases and J 1 base; nucleotides not matched to a gene: 1. The CDR3 is 15 residues long. From germline, CDR1 is SGHVS and CDR2 FQNEAQ. CDR3 DNA: TGTGCCAGCAGCGCTAGCGGGAGGAACACCGGGGAGCTGTTTTTT. Encoded protein: CASSASGRNTGELFF.

This sequence joins TRBV9 and TRBJ1-2, with D possibly being TRBD1 (5 bases). The germline CDR1 and CDR2 sequences are SGDLS and YYNGEE. The CDR3 consists of 15 residues. V lost 0 bases, J lost 0 bases, and 9 bases lay in between. This chain's CDR3 is CASSVAPGSNYGYTF. For the CDR3, the DNA is TGTGCCAGCAGCGTAGCGCCAGGGTCTAACTATGGCTACACCTTC.

The chain links TRBV29-1 to TRBJ2-1; D gene uncertain. This CDR3 comprises 15 residues. Germline V gives CDR1 SQVTM, CDR2 ANQGSEA. Trimming shortened V by 6 bases and J by 0 bases, and 15 bases separated the two germline ends. This CDR3 reads CSVVGRKSSYNEQFF. The CDR3 DNA reads TGCAGCGTCGTCGGACGGAAGAGCTCCTACAATGAGCAGTTCTTC.

This clone was observed a single time. This chain connects TRBV4-1 to TRBJ1-2; 8 bases line up with TRBD1. The germline CDR1 and CDR2 sequences are MGHRA and YSYEKL. The CDR3 loop spans 14 amino acids. The V and J ends lost 6 bases and 4 bases, in that order; junction bases with no gene match: 7. CDR3 in DNA: TGCGCCAGCAGGGAGACAGGGGAAGGCTATGGCTACACCTTC. It encodes CASRETGEGYGYTF.

The V call is TRBV6-6, the J call TRBJ1-2, with 7 bases lining up with TRBD1. Trimming removed 0 bases from V and 5 bases from J; junction bases left unmatched: 6. The CDR3 sequence is 15 residues long. The germline V gene has CDR1 MNHNY and CDR2 SVGAGI (reference sequence). CDR3 residues: CASSYSKGQAYGYTF. The DNA for the CDR3 is TGTGCCAGCAGTTACTCGAAAGGACAGGCGTATGGCTACACCTTC.

The chain recombines TRBV7-3 with TRBJ2-1, with D uncertain. The germline V and J ends were trimmed by 5 bases and 6 bases, with 17 bases remaining between them. CDR1 is SGHTA, CDR2 FQGTGA, per germline. CDR3 length: 15 amino acids. Here the CDR3 DNA reads TGTGCCAGCAGCCCCCTACGAAGGGAACGCAATGAGCAGTTCTTC. Protein product: CASSPLRRERNEQFF.

V gene TRBV5-6 combines with J gene TRBJ2-1; TRBD2 matches at 7 bases. J was trimmed by 2 bases and V by 4 bases; bases with no gene match: 3. The CDR3 totals 14 residues. The germline V gene encodes CDR1 SGHDT and CDR2 YYEEEE. CDR3 sequence reads: CASSPAGPYNEQFF. DNA of the CDR3: TGTGCCAGCAGCCCAGCGGGACCCTACAATGAGCAGTTCTTC.

The rearrangement joins TRBV27 to TRBJ2-7, with TRBD1 matching 9 bases. V was clipped by 4 bases and J by 0 bases; unmatched bases: 1. Germline assignment: CDR1 MNHEY and CDR2 SMNVEV (reference sequence). The CDR3 sequence is 14 residues long. The CDR3 sequence is CASSWTGDSYEQYF. The DNA for the CDR3 is TGTGCCAGCAGTTGGACAGGGGACTCCTACGAGCAGTACTTC.

This rearrangement joins TRBV28 to TRBJ2-7; D remains ambiguous. Trimming took 7 bases from V and 3 from J, leaving 13 bases between them. This CDR3 has 13 residues. The V gene's germline CDR1 is MDHEN and CDR2 SYDVKM. CDR3 nucleotide sequence: TGTGCCAGCACGCCGAGAATGATCTACGAGCAGTACTTC. This sequence encodes CASTPRMIYEQYF.

This chain joins TRBV6-5 and TRBJ1-1; 7 positions match TRBD1. The CDR3 has 15 residues. The V gene end was trimmed by 7 bases and the J gene end by 1 base; junction bases not matched to a gene: 9. Germline V gene sequence: CDR1 MNHEY, CDR2 SVGAGI. For the CDR3, the DNA is TGTGCCAGCAACTTCCTTTACAGGGGGAACACTGAAGCTTTCTTT. Amino acids: CASNFLYRGNTEAFF.

This clone came up a few times. The chain has TRBV7-6 and TRBJ1-5; 7 bases align to TRBD1. V lost 5 bases and J lost 2; bases outside the gene matches: 6. Germline CDR1 reads SGHVS; CDR2 reads FNYEAQ. This CDR3 comprises 15 residues. CDR3 sequence reads: CASSLQGNGNQPQHF. The CDR3 DNA follows: TGTGCCAGCAGCCTACAGGGGAACGGCAATCAGCCCCAGCATTTT.

V gene TRBV7-2 combines with J gene TRBJ2-7; the D call may be TRBD1 or TRBD2 (6 bases each). The V gene's germline CDR1 is SGHTA and CDR2 FQGNSA. The CDR3 length is 15 residues. The ends were cut back, 5 bases at V and 2 bases at J, with 16 bases in the middle. The CDR3 here is CASSRERQVAYEQYF. As DNA, the CDR3 is TGTGCCAGCAGCCGGGAGAGACAGGTCGCCTACGAGCAGTACTTC.

The rearrangement links TRBV27 to TRBJ2-7; TRBD1 or TRBD2 may be the D gene (5 bases each). Germline values: CDR1 MNHEY, CDR2 SMNVEV (reference sequence). Trimming removed 0 bases from V and 3 bases from J, with 9 bases in between. This CDR3 has 14 amino acids. The CDR3 DNA is TGTGCCAGCAGTTTATCGGGGACCAGCTACGAGCAGTACTTC. Its translation is CASSLSGTSYEQYF.

This chain uses TRBV7-9 with TRBJ2-2, with a tentative D call TRBD1 (5 bases). This CDR3 is built from 14 residues. With 6 bases removed from V and 2 bases from J, the gap between germline ends came to 10 bases. Germline CDR1 and CDR2: SEHNR and FQNEAQ (reference sequence). Here the CDR3 DNA reads TGTGCCAGCAGTCCGACAGCAAACACCGGGGAGCTGTTTTTT. This codes for CASSPTANTGELFF.

The gene calls are TRBV5-4 and TRBJ1-4; D is undetermined. The CDR3 length is 15 residues. V lost 0 bases, J lost 0 bases, and 6 bases lay in between. Germline lookup yields CDR1 SGHNT and CDR2 YYREEE (reference sequence). In DNA, the CDR3 is TGTGCCAGCAGCTTGGGAACCGCAACTAATGAAAAACTGTTTTTT. This encodes CASSLGTATNEKLFF.

This clone was picked up one time. Written as DNA, the CDR3 is TGTGCCAGCAGCCAAGATAGGGGGTTGCGTGGCTACACCTTC. Its protein is CASSQDRGLRGYTF. The gene calls are TRBV14 and TRBJ1-2, with D perhaps matching TRBD1 (6 bases). Germline CDR1 reads SGHDN; CDR2 reads FVKESK. The V end lost 0 bases, the J end lost 7 bases, and 12 bases lay between the germline ends. The CDR3 has 14 amino acids.

The V gene is TRBV18, the J gene TRBJ1-2, with D unresolved. The CDR3 runs to 19 residues. Germline CDR1 reads KGHSH; CDR2 reads LQKENI. Trimming removed 3 bases at V and 6 bases at J, with 29 bases between. The CDR3 sequence is CASSPKLLEPTKVQDGYTF. For the CDR3, the DNA is TGTGCCAGCTCACCCAAACTCCTCGAACCAACTAAGGTCCAAGATGGCTACACCTTC.

The chain links TRBV30 to TRBJ2-3; D may be TRBD2 (7 bases). The CDR3 has 17 residues. V was pared by 2 bases and J by 14 bases, with 32 bases between. Germline V gene sequence: CDR1 GTSNPN, CDR2 SVGIG (reference sequence). This CDR3 reads CAWSWPTLRTTGGGTYF. In DNA, the CDR3 is TGTGCCTGGAGTTGGCCTACCCTTCGTACGACGGGGGGCGGGACGTATTTT.

The genes are TRBV2 and TRBJ1-3, with unresolved D. The CDR3 has 15 residues. Germline lookup yields CDR1 SNHLY and CDR2 FYNNEI. Deletions cut 6 bases from V and 0 bases from J, with 12 bases between. The CDR3 DNA follows: TGTGCCAGCAGCCTGGACGGAAGCTCTGGAAACACCATATATTTT. It specifies CASSLDGSSGNTIYF.

The V and J genes are TRBV9 and TRBJ1-3; D perhaps matches TRBD1 (6 bases). This CDR3 region has 16 residues. The germline V and J ends were trimmed by 4 bases and 8 bases, with 22 bases remaining between them. CDR1 and CDR2 from the germline V gene are SGDLS and YYNGEE. CDR3 coding DNA: TGTGCCAGCAGCTCCCCTATAGGGGGGAGGTTTGACACCATATATTTT. It encodes CASSSPIGGRFDTIYF.

The chain employs TRBV28 and TRBJ1-1; D unresolved. Germline assignment: CDR1 MDHEN and CDR2 SYDVKM. The CDR3 contains 12 residues. V was cut by 6 bases and J by 10 bases, with 15 bases left in between. CDR3 sequence reads: CASSPIQIAAFF. In DNA form, the CDR3 reads TGTGCCAGCAGCCCGATACAGATCGCAGCTTTCTTT.